This T cell receptor (beta chain) was found in a study of post-analysis software for immune sequencing data. Study-wide findings and caveats: Those samples that were prepared in the same batch co-clustered strongly by F measure.

Unique-molecular-identifier-tagged TCR beta cDNA libraries were used. The yield from roughly 1 to 10 million T cells was roughly 500,000 cDNA molecules in total. MiXCR was run by TCRdb on the PCR reads, yielding one entry per CDR3 protein. The data contain some 500,000 distinct CDR3 sequences, nearly 45% of them singletons. With regard to this clonotype: What it binds is not known.

The receptor's source is a girl aged 10 to 17 with multiple sclerosis. Sequences were obtained from blood.

The CDR3 bases are TGTGCCAGCAGCGCCGGGACAGGAGAACAAGAGACCCAGTACTTC. It is translated as CASSAGTGEQETQYF. The chain links TRBV11-1 to TRBJ2-5, with 8 bases lining up with TRBD1. J was trimmed by 2 bases and V by 5 bases; bases with no gene match: 7. The CDR3 runs 15 residues. Per the germline V gene, CDR1 is SGHAT and CDR2 is FQDESV (reference sequence).